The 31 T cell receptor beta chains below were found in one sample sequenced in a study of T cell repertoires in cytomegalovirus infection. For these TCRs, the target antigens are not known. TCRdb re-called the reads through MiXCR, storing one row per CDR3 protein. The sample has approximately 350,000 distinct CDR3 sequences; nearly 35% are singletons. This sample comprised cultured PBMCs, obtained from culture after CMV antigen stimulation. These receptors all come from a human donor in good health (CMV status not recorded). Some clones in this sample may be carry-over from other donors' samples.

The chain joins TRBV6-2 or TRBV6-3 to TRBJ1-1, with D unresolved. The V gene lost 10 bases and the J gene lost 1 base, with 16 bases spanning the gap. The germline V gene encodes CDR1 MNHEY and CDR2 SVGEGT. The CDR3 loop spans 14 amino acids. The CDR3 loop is CAIGRTKKNTEAFF. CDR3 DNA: TGTGCCATAGGAAGGACGAAAAAGAACACTGAAGCTTTCTTT.

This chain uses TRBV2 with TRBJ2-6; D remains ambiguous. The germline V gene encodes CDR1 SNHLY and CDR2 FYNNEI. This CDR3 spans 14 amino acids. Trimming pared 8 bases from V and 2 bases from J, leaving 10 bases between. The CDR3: CASCQLPGANVLTF. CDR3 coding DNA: TGTGCCAGCTGCCAGCTTCCTGGGGCCAACGTCCTGACTTTC. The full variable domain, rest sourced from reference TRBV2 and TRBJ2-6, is EPEVTQTPSHQVTQMGQEVILRCVPISNHLYFYWYRQILGQKVEFLVSFYNNEISEKSEIFDDQFSVERPDGSNFTLKIRSTKLEDSAMYFCASCQLPGANVLTFGAGSRLTVL.

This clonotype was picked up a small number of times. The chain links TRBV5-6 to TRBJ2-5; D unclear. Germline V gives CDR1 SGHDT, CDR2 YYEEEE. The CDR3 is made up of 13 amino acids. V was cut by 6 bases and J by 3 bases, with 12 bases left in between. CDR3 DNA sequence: TGTGCCAGCACCCAATTGACAAAAGAGACCCAGTACTTC. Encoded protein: CASTQLTKETQYF. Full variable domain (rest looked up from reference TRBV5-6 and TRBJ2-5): DAGVTQSPTHLIKTRGQQVTLRCSPKSGHDTVSWYQQALGQGPQFIFQYYEEEERQRGNFPDRFSGHQFPNYSSELNVNALLLGDSALYLCASTQLTKETQYFGPGTRLLVL.

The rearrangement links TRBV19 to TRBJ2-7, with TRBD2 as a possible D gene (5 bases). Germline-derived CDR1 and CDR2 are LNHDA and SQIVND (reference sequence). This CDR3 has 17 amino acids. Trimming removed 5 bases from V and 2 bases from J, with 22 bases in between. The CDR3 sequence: CASSPRLASRRTYEQYV. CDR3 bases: TGTGCCAGTAGTCCCCGTTTAGCCAGTCGGAGGACCTACGAGCAGTACGTC.

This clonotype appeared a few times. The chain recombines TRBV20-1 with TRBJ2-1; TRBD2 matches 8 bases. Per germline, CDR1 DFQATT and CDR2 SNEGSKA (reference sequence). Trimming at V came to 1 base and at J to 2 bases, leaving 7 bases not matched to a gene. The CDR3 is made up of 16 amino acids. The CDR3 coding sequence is TGCAGTGCTAGAGGGGAACGCGGGAGGACCTACAATGAGCAGTTCTTC. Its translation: CSARGERGRTYNEQFF.

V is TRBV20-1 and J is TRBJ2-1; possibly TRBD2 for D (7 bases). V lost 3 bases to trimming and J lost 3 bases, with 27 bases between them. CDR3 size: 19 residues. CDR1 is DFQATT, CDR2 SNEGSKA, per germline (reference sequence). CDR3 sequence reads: CSARIGRLADGGIYNEQFF. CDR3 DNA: TGCAGTGCTAGGATAGGAAGGCTAGCGGATGGGGGCATCTACAATGAGCAGTTCTTC.

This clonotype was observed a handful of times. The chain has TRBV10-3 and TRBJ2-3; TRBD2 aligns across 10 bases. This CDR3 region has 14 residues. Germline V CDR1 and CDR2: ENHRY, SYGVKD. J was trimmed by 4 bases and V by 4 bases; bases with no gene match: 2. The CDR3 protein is CAISALAGADTQYF. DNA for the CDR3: TGTGCCATCAGTGCTCTAGCGGGAGCAGATACGCAGTATTTT.

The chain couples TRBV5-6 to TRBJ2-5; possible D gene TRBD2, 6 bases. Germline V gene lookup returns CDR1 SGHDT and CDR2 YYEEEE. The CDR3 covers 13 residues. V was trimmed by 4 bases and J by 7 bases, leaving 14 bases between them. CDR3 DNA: TGTGCCAGCAGCAACGAGGGACTGCGGACCCAGTACTTC. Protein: CASSNEGLRTQYF.

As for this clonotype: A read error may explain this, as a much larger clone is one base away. The CDR3 region has the DNA TGTGCCAGCAGCTTCCTAGAGACCCAGTACTTC. The encoded protein is CASSFLETQYF. This rearrangement joins TRBV11-2 to TRBJ2-5; no definite D call. From germline, CDR1 is SGHAT and CDR2 FQNNGV. Between the trimmed V and J ends, which lost 3 bases and 4 bases, there was a span of 3 bases. The CDR3 is 11 amino acids.

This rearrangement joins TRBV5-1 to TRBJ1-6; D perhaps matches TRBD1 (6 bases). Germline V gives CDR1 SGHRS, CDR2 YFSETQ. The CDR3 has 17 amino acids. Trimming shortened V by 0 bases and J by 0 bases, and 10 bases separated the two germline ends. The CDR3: CASSLGQGSSYNSPLHF. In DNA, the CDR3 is TGCGCCAGCAGCTTGGGCCAGGGGAGCTCCTATAATTCACCCCTCCACTTT.

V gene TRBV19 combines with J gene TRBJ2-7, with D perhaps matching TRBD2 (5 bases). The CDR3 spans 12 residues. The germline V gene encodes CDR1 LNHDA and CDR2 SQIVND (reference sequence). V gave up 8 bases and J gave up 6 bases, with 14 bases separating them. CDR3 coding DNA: TGTGCCAGTTGGGGAGCATACGGCGAGCAGTACTTC. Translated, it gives CASWGAYGEQYF.

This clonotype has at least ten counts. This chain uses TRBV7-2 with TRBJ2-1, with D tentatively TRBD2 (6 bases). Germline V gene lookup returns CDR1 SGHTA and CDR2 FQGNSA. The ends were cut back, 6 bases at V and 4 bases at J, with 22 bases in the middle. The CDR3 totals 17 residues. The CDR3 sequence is CASRHPAGQRAYNEQFF. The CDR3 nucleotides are TGTGCCAGCAGACATCCGGCTGGCCAGCGGGCATACAATGAGCAGTTCTTC. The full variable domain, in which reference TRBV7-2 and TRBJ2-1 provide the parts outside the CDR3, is GAGVSQSPSNKVTEKGKDVELRCDPISGHTALYWYRQSLGQGLEFLIYFQGNSAPDKSGLPSDRFSAERTGGSVSTLTIQRTQQEDSAVYLCASRHPAGQRAYNEQFFGPGTRLTVL.

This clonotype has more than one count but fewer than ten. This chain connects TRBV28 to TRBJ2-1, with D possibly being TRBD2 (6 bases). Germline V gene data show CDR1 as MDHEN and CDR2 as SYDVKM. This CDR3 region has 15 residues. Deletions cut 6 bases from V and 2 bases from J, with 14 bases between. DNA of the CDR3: TGTGCCAGCAGGGGGGGTGGAGGACCCTACAATGAGCAGTTCTTC. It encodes CASRGGGGPYNEQFF.

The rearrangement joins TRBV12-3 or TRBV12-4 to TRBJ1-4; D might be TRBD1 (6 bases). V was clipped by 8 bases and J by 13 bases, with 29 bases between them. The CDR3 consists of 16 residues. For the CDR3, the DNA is TGTGCCAGCGGTCCGGGACAAGAGAACCCAGAACGCGGACTGTTTTTT. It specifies CASGPGQENPERGLFF.

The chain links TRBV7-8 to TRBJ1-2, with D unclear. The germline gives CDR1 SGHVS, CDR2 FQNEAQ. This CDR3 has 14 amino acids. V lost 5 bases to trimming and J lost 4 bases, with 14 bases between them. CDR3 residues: CASSPEVISYGYTF. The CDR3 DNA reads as TGTGCCAGCAGCCCCGAGGTGATTTCCTATGGCTACACCTTC.

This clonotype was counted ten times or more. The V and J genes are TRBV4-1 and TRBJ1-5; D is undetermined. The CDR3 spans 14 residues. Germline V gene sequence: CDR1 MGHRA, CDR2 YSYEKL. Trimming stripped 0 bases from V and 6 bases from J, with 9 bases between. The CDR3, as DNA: TGCGCCAGCAGCCAAGATCCGGGGAGTCAGCCCCAGCATTTT. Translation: CASSQDPGSQPQHF.

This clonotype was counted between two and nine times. The CDR3 reads CSAHTSGWYEQYF. The CDR3, as DNA: TGCAGTGCCCATACTAGCGGCTGGTACGAGCAGTACTTC. The chain combines TRBV20-1 with TRBJ2-7, with TRBD2 identical over 8 bases. Trimming cost V 6 bases and J 4 bases; bases outside gene matches: 8. The germline CDR1 and CDR2 sequences are DFQATT and SNEGSKA (reference sequence). The CDR3 length is 13 residues.

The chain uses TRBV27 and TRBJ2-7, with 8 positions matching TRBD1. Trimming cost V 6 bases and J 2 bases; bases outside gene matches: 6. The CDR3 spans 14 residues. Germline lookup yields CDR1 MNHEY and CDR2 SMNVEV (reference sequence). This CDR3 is CASRTRGPTYEQYV. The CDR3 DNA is TGTGCCAGCAGGACCAGGGGGCCCACCTACGAGCAGTACGTC.

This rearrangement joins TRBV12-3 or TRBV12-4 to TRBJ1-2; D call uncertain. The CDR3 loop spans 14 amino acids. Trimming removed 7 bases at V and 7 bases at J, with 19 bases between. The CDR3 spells CASTKGGREGGYTF. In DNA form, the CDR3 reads TGTGCCAGCACCAAAGGAGGCAGAGAAGGTGGCTACACCTTC.

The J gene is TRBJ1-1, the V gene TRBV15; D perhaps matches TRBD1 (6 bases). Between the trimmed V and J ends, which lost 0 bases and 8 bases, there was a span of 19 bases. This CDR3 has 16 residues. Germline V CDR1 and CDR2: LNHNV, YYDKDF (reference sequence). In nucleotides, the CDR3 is TGTGCCACCAGCAGAGATCGGAGTGGGGGGGCTAGAGAAGCTTTCTTT. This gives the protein CATSRDRSGGAREAFF.

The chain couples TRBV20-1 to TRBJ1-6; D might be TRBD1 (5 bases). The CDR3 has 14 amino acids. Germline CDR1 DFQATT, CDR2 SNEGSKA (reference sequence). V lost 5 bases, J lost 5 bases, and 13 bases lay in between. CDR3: CSALTDSDNSPLHF. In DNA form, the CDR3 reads TGCAGTGCTCTGACCGACAGCGATAATTCACCCCTCCACTTT.

The CDR3 DNA follows: TGTGCCATCAAACAGGAGGGCAGCCACGAGCAGTACTTC. This translates into CAIKQEGSHEQYF. This chain links TRBV10-3 with TRBJ2-7; maybe TRBD2 (6 bases). V lost 7 bases and J 5 bases, leaving 15 bases between the germline ends. The CDR3 is made up of 13 amino acids. Germline CDR1 and CDR2: ENHRY and SYGVKD.

CDR3 protein: CASSTQGLKNIQYF. The CDR3, as DNA: TGTGCCAGTAGTACACAGGGTCTAAAAAACATTCAGTACTTC. The chain has TRBV19 and TRBJ2-4, with D possibly TRBD1 on 6 matching bases. The germline V and J ends were trimmed by 4 bases and 4 bases, with 11 bases remaining between them. The CDR3 spans 14 residues. The germline gives CDR1 LNHDA, CDR2 SQIVND (reference sequence).

The CDR3 is CASSQETGWNTGELFF. The CDR3 nucleotides read TGCGCCAGCAGCCAAGAAACAGGGTGGAACACCGGGGAGCTGTTTTTT. The chain uses TRBV4-3 and TRBJ2-2; a weak D match, TRBD1 (6 bases). The CDR3 has 16 residues. Trimming stripped 0 bases from V and 1 base from J, with 9 bases between. CDR1 is LGHNA and CDR2 is YSLEER in the germline V gene.

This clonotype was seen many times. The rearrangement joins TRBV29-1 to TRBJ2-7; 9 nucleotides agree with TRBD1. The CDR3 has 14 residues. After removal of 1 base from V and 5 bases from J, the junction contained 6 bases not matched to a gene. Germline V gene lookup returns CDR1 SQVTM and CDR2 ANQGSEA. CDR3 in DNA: TGCAGCGTTGAAGTCCGGGACAGGGCGGACGAGCAGTACTTC. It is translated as CSVEVRDRADEQYF.

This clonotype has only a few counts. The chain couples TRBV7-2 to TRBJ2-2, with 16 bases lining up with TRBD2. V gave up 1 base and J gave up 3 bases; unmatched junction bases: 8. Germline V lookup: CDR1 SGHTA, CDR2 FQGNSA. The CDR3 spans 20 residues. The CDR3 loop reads CASSLVPGLAGGPHTGELFF. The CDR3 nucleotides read TGTGCCAGCAGCTTAGTCCCGGGACTAGCGGGAGGGCCTCACACCGGGGAGCTGTTTTTT.

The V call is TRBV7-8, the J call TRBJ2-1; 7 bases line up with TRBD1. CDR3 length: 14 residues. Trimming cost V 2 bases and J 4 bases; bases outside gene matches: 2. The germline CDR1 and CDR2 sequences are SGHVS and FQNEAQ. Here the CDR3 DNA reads TGTGCCAGCAGCTTAAGGGGGCTTTACAATGAGCAGTTCTTC. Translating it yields CASSLRGLYNEQFF. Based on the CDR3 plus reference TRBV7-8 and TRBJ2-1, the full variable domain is GAGVSQSPRYKVAKRGQDVALRCDPISGHVSLFWYQQALGQGPEFLTYFQNEAQLDKSGLPSDRFFAERPEGSVSTLKIQRTQQEDSAVYLCASSLRGLYNEQFFGPGTRLTVL.

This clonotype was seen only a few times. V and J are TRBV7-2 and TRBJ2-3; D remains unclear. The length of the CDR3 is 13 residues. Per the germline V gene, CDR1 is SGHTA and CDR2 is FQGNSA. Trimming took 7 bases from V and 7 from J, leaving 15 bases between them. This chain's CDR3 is CASKPAVGYTQYF. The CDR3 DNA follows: TGTGCCAGCAAACCGGCTGTCGGATATACGCAGTATTTT.

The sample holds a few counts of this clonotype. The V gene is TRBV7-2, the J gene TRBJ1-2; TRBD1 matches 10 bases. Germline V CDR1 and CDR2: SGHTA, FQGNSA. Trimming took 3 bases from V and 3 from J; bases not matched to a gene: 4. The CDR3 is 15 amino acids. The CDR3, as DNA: TGTGCCAGCAGCTTCGGACAGGGGGTCGACTATGGCTACACCTTC. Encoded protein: CASSFGQGVDYGYTF.

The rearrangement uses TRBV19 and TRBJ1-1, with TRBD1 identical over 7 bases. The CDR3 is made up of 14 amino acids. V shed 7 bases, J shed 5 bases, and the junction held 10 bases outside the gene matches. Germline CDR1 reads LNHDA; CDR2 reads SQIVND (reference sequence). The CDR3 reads CASIRQGERTEAFF. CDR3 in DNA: TGTGCCAGTATTAGACAGGGCGAGAGGACTGAAGCTTTCTTT.

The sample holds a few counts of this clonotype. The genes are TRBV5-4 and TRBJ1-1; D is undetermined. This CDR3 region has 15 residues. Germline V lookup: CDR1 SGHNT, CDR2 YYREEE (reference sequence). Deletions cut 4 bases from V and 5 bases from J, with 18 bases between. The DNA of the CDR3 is TGTGCCAGCAGCCCGGGAAACAAAACGGGGACTGAAGCTTTCTTT. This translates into CASSPGNKTGTEAFF.